A selection of T cell receptor beta chains follows, all from one sample in a study of shared clonotypes between healthy human individuals. Assay used: immunoSEQ multiplex PCR; TCRdb lists only in-frame clones, some missing. The table records fewer than 1 million clones, 95% to 97% of them present only once. The specimen was naive CD8+ T cells sorted from blood. The receptors shown here come from a man aged 30-40 years in good health. Both conserved end residues are part of each CDR3. The D gene is left open where the match is weak. Some rows mark clone size as missing; the rest say once, few, many or name a class of expanded clone.

clone size: once
D gene: NA
V gene: TRBV29-1
J gene: TRBJ2-1
CDR3 DNA: TGCAGCGCAGCCGGCGCGGAGAGCTCCTACAATGAGCAGTTCTTC
CDR3 protein: CSAAGAESSYNEQFF

clone size: NA
D gene: NA
V gene: TRBV13
J gene: TRBJ1-2
CDR3 DNA: TGTGCCAGCAGTTCAGTGACTAACTATGGCTACACCTTC
CDR3 protein: CASSSVTNYGYTF

clone size: NA
D gene: TRBD1
V gene: TRBV4-1
J gene: TRBJ2-3
CDR3 DNA: TGCGCCAGCAGCCGCACACCGGGACAGGGGACCGATACGCAGTATTTT
CDR3 protein: CASSRTPGQGTDTQYF

clone size: NA
D gene: TRBD2
V gene: TRBV10-3
J gene: TRBJ2-1
CDR3 DNA: TGTGCCATGAAGCCCGGGACTAGCGGGGGGAATGAGCAGTTCTTC
CDR3 protein: CAMKPGTSGGNEQFF

clone size: NA
D gene: TRBD2
V gene: TRBV7-3
J gene: TRBJ2-1
CDR3 DNA: TGTGCCAGCAGTCCCTCGGGGAGCGGGGCGGATGAGCAGTTCTTC
CDR3 protein: CASSPSGSGADEQFF

clone size: NA
D gene: TRBD1
V gene: TRBV7-2
J gene: TRBJ2-7
CDR3 DNA: TGTGCCAGCAGCTTTAACAGGGGGTACGAGCAGTACTTC
CDR3 protein: CASSFNRGYEQYF

clone size: NA
D gene: NA
V gene: TRBV29-1
J gene: TRBJ1-1
CDR3 DNA: TGCAGCGTTAGCAGGGAGAACACTGAAGCTTTCTTT
CDR3 protein: CSVSRENTEAFF

clone size: NA
D gene: TRBD1
V gene: TRBV7-8
J gene: TRBJ2-3
CDR3 DNA: TGTGCCAGCGAGACAGGGGGCGCGTATACGCAGTATTTT
CDR3 protein: CASETGGAYTQYF

clone size: NA
D gene: NA
V gene: TRBV7-9
J gene: TRBJ1-2
CDR3 DNA: TGTGCCAGCAGCTTAGAGTCGGCCCTCTATGGCTACACCTTC
CDR3 protein: CASSLESALYGYTF

clone size: NA
D gene: NA
V gene: TRBV11-2
J gene: TRBJ2-5
CDR3 DNA: TGTGCCAGCAGCTTATTTGTGGGCTGGGAGACCCAGTACTTC
CDR3 protein: CASSLFVGWETQYF

clone size: NA
D gene: NA
V gene: TRBV27
J gene: TRBJ2-7
CDR3 DNA: TGTGCCAGCAGTTCAATAGGGACCTCCTACGAGCAGTACTTC
CDR3 protein: CASSSIGTSYEQYF

clone size: NA
D gene: TRBD1
V gene: TRBV6-6
J gene: TRBJ1-5
CDR3 DNA: TGTGCCAGCACCGAGGACAGGGGGGGAAGCAATCAGCCCCAGCATTTT
CDR3 protein: CASTEDRGGSNQPQHF

clone size: NA
D gene: NA
V gene: TRBV4-3
J gene: TRBJ1-4
CDR3 DNA: TGCGCCAGCAGCCAAGGGGGCACAACTAATGAAAAACTGTTTTTT
CDR3 protein: CASSQGGTTNEKLFF

clone size: NA
D gene: NA
V gene: TRBV25-1
J gene: TRBJ1-1
CDR3 DNA: TGTGCCAGCAGTGACCCGGCGAACACTGAAGCTTTCTTT
CDR3 protein: CASSDPANTEAFF

clone size: NA
D gene: NA
V gene: TRBV27
J gene: TRBJ2-7
CDR3 DNA: TGTGCCAGCAGTTTAAATGAGGGGCTTTACGAGCAGTACTTC
CDR3 protein: CASSLNEGLYEQYF

clone size: NA
D gene: NA
V gene: TRBV5-6
J gene: TRBJ1-5
CDR3 DNA: TGTGCCAGCAGTGGAGTCCTAAGCAATCAGCCCCAGCATTTT
CDR3 protein: CASSGVLSNQPQHF

clone size: NA
D gene: NA
V gene: TRBV13
J gene: TRBJ2-7
CDR3 DNA: TGTGCCAGCAGCTTAGGAGGGATCTACGAGCAGTACTTC
CDR3 protein: CASSLGGIYEQYF

clone size: NA
D gene: NA
V gene: TRBV5-8
J gene: TRBJ2-3
CDR3 DNA: TGTGCCAGCAGCTTGGTTAACCTGGATACGCAGTATTTT
CDR3 protein: CASSLVNLDTQYF

clone size: NA
D gene: TRBD2
V gene: TRBV5-1
J gene: TRBJ2-1
CDR3 DNA: TGCGCCAGCAGCTTGCTAGCGGGAGTTGATGAGCAGTTCTTC
CDR3 protein: CASSLLAGVDEQFF

clone size: once
D gene: NA
V gene: TRBV7-9
J gene: TRBJ2-7
CDR3 DNA: TGTGCCAGCAGCTTAGGGTTGACGGCCTACGAGCAGTACTTC
CDR3 protein: CASSLGLTAYEQYF

clone size: NA
D gene: NA
V gene: TRBV10-3
J gene: TRBJ2-2
CDR3 DNA: TGTGCCATCAGTGAGTCTGCGGGGTGGGAGACCGGGGAGCTGTTTTTT
CDR3 protein: CAISESAGWETGELFF

clone size: NA
D gene: NA
V gene: TRBV7-9
J gene: TRBJ2-1
CDR3 DNA: TGTGCCAGCATCCCTGACTCCTACAATGAGCAGTTCTTC
CDR3 protein: CASIPDSYNEQFF

clone size: once
D gene: TRBD1
V gene: TRBV7-9
J gene: TRBJ2-5
CDR3 DNA: TGTGCCAGCAGCTCCGGACAGGGGCAAGAGACCCAGTACTTC
CDR3 protein: CASSSGQGQETQYF

clone size: NA
D gene: NA
V gene: TRBV4-1
J gene: TRBJ2-7
CDR3 DNA: TGCGCCAGCAGCCAAGATCCGGGAGCGTTCGTCGTGCAGTACTTC
CDR3 protein: CASSQDPGAFVVQYF

clone size: NA
D gene: TRBD2
V gene: TRBV4-1
J gene: TRBJ2-1
CDR3 DNA: TGCGCCAGCAGCCAAGATCCCGGACTAGCGGATCCTTACAATGAGCAGTTCTTC
CDR3 protein: CASSQDPGLADPYNEQFF

clone size: NA
D gene: TRBD1
V gene: TRBV2
J gene: TRBJ2-2
CDR3 DNA: TGTGCCAGCAGTTACAGGGGTGCTCCGAACACCGGGGAGCTGTTTTTT
CDR3 protein: CASSYRGAPNTGELFF

clone size: NA
D gene: NA
V gene: TRBV29-1
J gene: TRBJ2-1
CDR3 DNA: TGCAGCGTGGTAAAAACCACGTGGAATGAGCAGTTCTTC
CDR3 protein: CSVVKTTWNEQFF

clone size: NA
D gene: NA
V gene: TRBV4-3
J gene: TRBJ2-3
CDR3 DNA: TGCGCCAGCAGCCAAGATCTGGCAGATACGCAGTATTTT
CDR3 protein: CASSQDLADTQYF

clone size: NA
D gene: NA
V gene: TRBV7-8
J gene: TRBJ2-5
CDR3 DNA: TGTGCCAGCAGCTTAGTGAGGCGAGAGACCCAGTACTTC
CDR3 protein: CASSLVRRETQYF

clone size: NA
D gene: NA
V gene: TRBV7-9
J gene: TRBJ2-7
CDR3 DNA: TGTGCCAGCAGCCTCGCAGTCAGGGGTTTATACGAGCAGTACTTC
CDR3 protein: CASSLAVRGLYEQYF

clone size: once
D gene: NA
V gene: TRBV7-9
J gene: TRBJ2-7
CDR3 DNA: TGTGCCAGCAGCTTCTACGGGAGAGACGAGCAGTACTTC
CDR3 protein: CASSFYGRDEQYF

clone size: NA
D gene: NA
V gene: TRBV5-6
J gene: TRBJ1-4
CDR3 DNA: TGTGCCAGCAGCTTCGGCACAGGGCAAAAACTGTTTTTT
CDR3 protein: CASSFGTGQKLFF

clone size: NA
D gene: NA
V gene: TRBV6-6
J gene: TRBJ1-5
CDR3 DNA: TGTGCCAGCAACCTTTCCTACGAGTCCCAGCATTTT
CDR3 protein: CASNLSYESQHF

clone size: NA
D gene: NA
V gene: TRBV10-1
J gene: TRBJ2-3
CDR3 DNA: TGCGCCAGCAGTTCCGGGACATCATATAGCACAGATACGCAGTATTTT
CDR3 protein: CASSSGTSYSTDTQYF

clone size: NA
D gene: TRBD2
V gene: TRBV9
J gene: TRBJ2-2
CDR3 DNA: TGTGCCAGCAGCGTAGGTGGGACTAGCGGGAGAATCGGGGAGCTGTTTTTT
CDR3 protein: CASSVGGTSGRIGELFF

clone size: NA
D gene: NA
V gene: TRBV13
J gene: TRBJ2-5
CDR3 DNA: TGTGCCAGCAGCATCGACTCCCAAGAGACCCAGTACTTC
CDR3 protein: CASSIDSQETQYF

clone size: NA
D gene: TRBD2
V gene: TRBV7-9
J gene: TRBJ2-2
CDR3 DNA: TGTGCCAGCAGCTTCACGACTAGCGGGAGGGTTAACACCGGGGAGCTGTTTTTT
CDR3 protein: CASSFTTSGRVNTGELFF

clone size: NA
D gene: TRBD1
V gene: TRBV6-6
J gene: TRBJ2-7
CDR3 DNA: TGTGCCAGCAGGGGCCCTACAGGGGACATGCAGGACGAGCAGTACTTC
CDR3 protein: CASRGPTGDMQDEQYF

clone size: NA
D gene: NA
V gene: TRBV7-9
J gene: TRBJ2-7
CDR3 DNA: TGTGCCAGCAACGGGGTAGGGAATCCCTACGAGCAGTACTTC
CDR3 protein: CASNGVGNPYEQYF

clone size: NA
D gene: NA
V gene: TRBV6-1
J gene: TRBJ2-5
CDR3 DNA: TGTGCCAGCAGTCAGACCCAGTACTTC
CDR3 protein: CASSQTQYF

clone size: NA
D gene: TRBD1
V gene: TRBV11-2
J gene: TRBJ2-7
CDR3 DNA: TGTGCCAGCAGCTTAGAGACAGGGAGCTCCTACGAGCAGTACTTC
CDR3 protein: CASSLETGSSYEQYF

clone size: NA
D gene: TRBD2
V gene: TRBV7-8
J gene: TRBJ2-7
CDR3 DNA: TGTGCCAGCAGCCCCTCGTGGCGGGAGAGCTCCTACGAGCAGTACTTC
CDR3 protein: CASSPSWRESSYEQYF